Listed below are T cell receptor beta chains from one sample, sequenced in a study of Graves' ophthalmopathy and Graves' hyperthyroidism. TCRdb re-derived calls from the multiplex PCR reads in MiXCR, one entry per CDR3 protein. The sample lists approximately 500,000 distinct CDR3 sequences; 13% to 15% were seen once. Material for sequencing was blood. These receptors all come from a woman younger than 45 with Graves' ophthalmopathy. Both conserved end residues are part of each CDR3. The D gene is left open where the match is weak. Clone size appears in some rows only: once, few, many, or a class for an expanded clone.

13,TRBJ1-1,-,many,TRBV6-1,CASRSPRDKEAFF,TGTGCCAGCAGATCCCCCCGGGACAAGGAAGCTTTCTTT
18,TRBJ2-2,TRBD2,-,TRBV29-1,CSVEAPEVIAGGTGELFF,TGCAGCGTTGAAGCCCCGGAAGTGATAGCGGGAGGTACCGGGGAGCTGTTTTTT
16,TRBJ2-5,TRBD1,-,TRBV3-1,CASSFGQGMSRETQYF,TGTGCCAGCAGTTTCGGACAGGGTATGTCTCGGGAGACCCAGTACTTC
15,TRBJ2-5,TRBD1,many,TRBV10-1,CASSPGQGVYETQYF,TGCGCCAGCAGTCCGGGACAGGGGGTCTACGAGACCCAGTACTTC
15,TRBJ2-7,-,-,TRBV9,CASSGSAADPYEQYF,TGTGCCAGCAGCGGGTCAGCGGCCGACCCCTACGAGCAGTACTTC
12,TRBJ2-3,-,-,TRBV28,CASSLGVGTQYF,TGTGCCAGCAGTTTGGGTGTCGGTACGCAGTATTTT
16,TRBJ2-7,TRBD1,-,TRBV13,CASSPHAGQGMLGQYF,TGTGCCAGCAGCCCTCACGCGGGACAGGGAATGTTGGGGCAGTACTTC
17,TRBJ2-5,TRBD2,-,TRBV6-1,CASRPPAGGSRGETQYF,TGTGCCAGCAGACCCCCAGCGGGGGGGTCACGGGGAGAGACCCAGTACTTC
14,TRBJ1-6,-,many,TRBV6-5,CASTRAGEGSPLHF,TGTGCCAGCACACGCGCAGGGGAGGGTTCACCCCTCCACTTT
14,TRBJ2-3,TRBD2,few,TRBV6-1,CASSGGGETDTQYF,TGTGCCAGCAGTGGGGGGGGAGAAACAGATACGCAGTATTTT
15,TRBJ2-7,TRBD1,few,TRBV20-1,CSASLTGVPGNEQYF,TGCAGTGCTAGCTTAACAGGGGTCCCTGGGAACGAGCAGTACTTC
13,TRBJ1-2,-,many,TRBV6-5,CASSNRREYGYTF,TGTGCCAGCAGTAACAGACGGGAATATGGCTACACCTTC
16,TRBJ2-7,-,once,TRBV6-2/TRBV6-3,CASSYSLQGAGEEQYF,TGTGCCAGCAGTTACAGTCTACAGGGAGCCGGGGAGGAGCAGTACTTC
15,TRBJ1-5,-,many,TRBV28,CASNPQGAPNQPQHF,TGTGCCAGCAACCCCCAGGGCGCACCCAATCAGCCCCAGCATTTT
16,TRBJ1-2,TRBD1,many,TRBV4-1,CASSQVPTGGGYGYTF,TGCGCCAGCAGCCAAGTCCCGACAGGGGGCGGTTATGGCTACACCTTC
15,TRBJ2-7,TRBD1,many,TRBV7-3,CASSLSRGQSYEQYF,TGTGCCAGCAGCTTATCCAGGGGACAGTCCTACGAGCAGTACTTC
14,TRBJ1-1,-,many,TRBV10-3,CAISEWGMNTEAFF,TGTGCCATCAGTGAATGGGGCATGAACACTGAAGCTTTCTTT
15,TRBJ2-7,-,many,TRBV28,CASSFAGMATYEQYF,TGTGCCAGCAGTTTTGCAGGGATGGCAACCTACGAGCAGTACTTC
16,TRBJ2-2,TRBD2,-,TRBV28,CASSFGRGGFTGELFF,TGTGCCAGCAGTTTCGGGCGGGGGGGATTCACCGGGGAGCTGTTTTTT
15,TRBJ1-5,-,many,TRBV5-1,CASSPAGKSNQPQHF,TGCGCCAGCAGCCCGGCAGGGAAGTCAAATCAGCCCCAGCATTTT
17,TRBJ1-3,TRBD1,few,TRBV11-2,CASSATYRGRSGNTIYF,TGTGCCAGCAGCGCGACGTACAGGGGACGCTCTGGAAACACCATATATTTT
16,TRBJ2-5,-,-,TRBV6-1,CASSRSVGEVQDTQYF,TGTGCCAGCAGCCGTTCCGTGGGAGAGGTTCAAGATACCCAGTACTTC